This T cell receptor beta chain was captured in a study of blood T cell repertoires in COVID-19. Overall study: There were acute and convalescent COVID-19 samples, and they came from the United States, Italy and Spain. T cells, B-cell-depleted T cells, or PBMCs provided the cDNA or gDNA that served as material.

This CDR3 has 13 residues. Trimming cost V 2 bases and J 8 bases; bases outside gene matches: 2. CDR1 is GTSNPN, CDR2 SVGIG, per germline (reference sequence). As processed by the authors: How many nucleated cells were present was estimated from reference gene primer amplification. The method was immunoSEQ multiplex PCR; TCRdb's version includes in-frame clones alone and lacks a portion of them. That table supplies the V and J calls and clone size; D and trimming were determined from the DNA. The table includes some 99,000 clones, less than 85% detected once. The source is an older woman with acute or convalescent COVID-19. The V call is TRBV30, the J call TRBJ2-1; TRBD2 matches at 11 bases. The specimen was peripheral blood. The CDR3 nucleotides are TGTGCCTGGAGTATAGCGGGAGGGCATGAGCAGTTCTTC. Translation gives CAWSIAGGHEQFF. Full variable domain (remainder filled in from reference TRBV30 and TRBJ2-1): SQTIHQWPATLVQPVGSPLSLECTVEGTSNPNLYWYRQAAGRGLQLLFYSVGIGQISSEVPQNLSASRPQDRQFILSSKKLLLSDSGFYLCAWSIAGGHEQFFGPGTRLTVL.